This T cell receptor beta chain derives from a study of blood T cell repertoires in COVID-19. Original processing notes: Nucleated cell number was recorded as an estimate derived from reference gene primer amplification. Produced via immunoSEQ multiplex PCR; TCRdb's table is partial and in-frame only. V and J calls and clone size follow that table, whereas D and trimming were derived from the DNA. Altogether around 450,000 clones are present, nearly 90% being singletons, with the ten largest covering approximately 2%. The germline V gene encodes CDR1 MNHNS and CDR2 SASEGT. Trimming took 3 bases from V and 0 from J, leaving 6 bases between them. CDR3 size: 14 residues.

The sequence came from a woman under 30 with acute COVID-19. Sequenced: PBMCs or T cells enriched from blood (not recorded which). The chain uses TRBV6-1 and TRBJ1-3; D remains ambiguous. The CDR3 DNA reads TGTGCCAGCAGTGACAGTCTCTCTGGAAACACCATATATTTT. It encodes CASSDSLSGNTIYF.